The 17 T cell receptor beta chains given below trace back to one sample, sequenced in a study of T cells in Graves' hyperthyroidism and ophthalmopathy. The CDR3 regions of TCR beta were amplified from RNA transcripts. First-round RT-PCR of the TCR CDR3 relied on the HTBI primer set. From the multiplex PCR reads, TCRdb called clonotypes with MiXCR, one entry per CDR3 protein. The table lists roughly 800,000 distinct CDR3 sequences, around 38% of them singletons. The material sequenced was blood. These receptors originate from a man aged 18 to 30 with Graves' hyperthyroidism.

This chain joins TRBV7-2 and TRBJ2-7; D is perhaps TRBD1 (6 bases). The CDR3 has 14 residues. Germline assignment: CDR1 SGHTA and CDR2 FQGNSA. Trimming removed 5 bases at V and 7 bases at J, with 18 bases between. Here the CDR3 reads CASSPRQEYNEQYF. The CDR3 nucleotides are TGTGCCAGCAGCCCAAGACAGGAGTACAATGAGCAGTACTTC.

The rearrangement uses TRBV5-1 and TRBJ2-5; 9 nucleotides agree with TRBD2. Germline V lookup: CDR1 SGHRS, CDR2 YFSETQ. This CDR3 is 16 amino acids long. Trimming cost V 0 bases and J 1 base; bases outside gene matches: 4. CDR3 amino acids: CASSLEPSGVQETQYF. For the CDR3, the DNA is TGCGCCAGCAGCTTGGAGCCTAGCGGGGTCCAAGAGACCCAGTACTTC.

This clonotype was found many times. The chain employs TRBV13 and TRBJ1-6; D gene ambiguous. The V end was cut by 4 bases, the J end by 9 bases, with 16 bases between. The CDR3 length is 15 residues. Germline V gene lookup returns CDR1 PRHDT and CDR2 FYEKMQ (reference sequence). CDR3 in DNA: TGTGCCAGCAGCTGGGGAGAGAATTCGGGTTCACCCCTCCACTTT. It is translated as CASSWGENSGSPLHF.

Many counts were recorded for this clonotype. The chain carries TRBV15 and TRBJ2-2; no clear D gene. Germline values: CDR1 LNHNV, CDR2 YYDKDF (reference sequence). V lost 2 bases and J 8 bases, leaving 18 bases between the germline ends. The CDR3 loop spans 16 amino acids. This chain's CDR3 is CATSRMSGDPGGELFF. The CDR3 nucleotides are TGTGCCACCAGCAGAATGTCAGGCGATCCCGGGGGGGAGCTGTTTTTT.

This clonotype was picked up a small number of times. This rearrangement joins TRBV12-3 or TRBV12-4 to TRBJ1-5, with 8 bases aligning to TRBD1. The CDR3 loop spans 15 amino acids. The ends lost 0 bases at V and 5 bases at J; junction bases unmatched: 3. The CDR3 spells CASSLATGGYQPQHF. The DNA of the CDR3 is TGTGCCAGCAGTTTAGCCACAGGGGGATATCAGCCCCAGCATTTT.

This clonotype was found a few times. DNA for the CDR3: TGTGCCAGCAGCCCCCTATTCGGCACTGAAGCTTTCTTT. This translates into CASSPLFGTEAFF. V usage is TRBV9 and J usage is TRBJ1-1; D unclear. The V end was cut by 4 bases, the J end by 4 bases, with 11 bases between. Germline V gives CDR1 SGDLS, CDR2 YYNGEE. There are 13 residues in the CDR3.

The rearrangement joins TRBV6-1 to TRBJ2-7, with D perhaps TRBD1 or TRBD2 (5 bases each). Trimming took off 7 bases at V and 2 bases at J, with 24 bases between the two ends. The CDR3 extends over 17 amino acids. CDR1 MNHNS and CDR2 SASEGT come from the germline V gene. The CDR3 bases are TGTGCCAGCATTGGGTTGACGCGGCAGCTGGGGGCCTACGAGCAGTACTTC. It is translated as CASIGLTRQLGAYEQYF.

The chain carries TRBV19 and TRBJ2-7, with 7 bases matching TRBD2. CDR3 size: 14 residues. V shed 3 bases, J shed 5 bases, and the junction held 7 bases outside the gene matches. Germline CDR1 and CDR2: LNHDA and SQIVND (reference sequence). The CDR3 coding sequence is TGTGCCAGTAGTATTAGTAGCGGGCGGAACGAGCAGTACTTC. Protein sequence: CASSISSGRNEQYF.

The chain uses TRBV4-3 and TRBJ1-1; D not resolved. The CDR3 loop spans 13 amino acids. The V end was cut by 4 bases, the J end by 2 bases, with 8 bases between. CDR1 LGHNA and CDR2 YSLEER come from the germline V gene. CDR3: CASSRPTNTEAFF. The CDR3 bases are TGCGCCAGCAGCCGACCTACCAACACTGAAGCTTTCTTT.

The chain is built from TRBV5-4 and TRBJ1-4; no clear D gene. V was shortened by 0 bases and J by 3 bases, with 9 bases between the two germline ends. Germline CDR1 reads SGHNT; CDR2 reads YYREEE (reference sequence). The CDR3 length is 15 residues. The CDR3 bases are TGTGCCAGCAGCTTGGAGCAGGCGGCTAATGAAAAACTGTTTTTT. It is translated as CASSLEQAANEKLFF.

This clonotype occurred a few times. Germline and junction disagree at one end, which may indicate a read error. The V and J genes are TRBV7-2 and TRBJ2-5; TRBD2 aligns across 7 bases. The CDR3 extends over 14 amino acids. Looked up from germline, CDR1 is SGHTA and CDR2 is FQGNSA. In DNA, the CDR3 is TGCGCCAGCAGCCAGACTAGCTCTGGGGAGACCCAGTACTTC. Its protein is CASSQTSSGETQYF.

This clonotype was detected a few times. J is TRBJ2-7 and V is TRBV4-1; D unclear. Germline-derived CDR1 and CDR2 are MGHRA and YSYEKL. The CDR3 is 13 residues long. V lost 4 bases and J lost 6, with 13 bases in between. The CDR3 DNA is TGCGCCAGCAGCCTCACCCCGTGGGGCGAGCAGTACTTC. Amino acid sequence: CASSLTPWGEQYF.

This chain links TRBV4-1 with TRBJ1-3; a possible D gene is TRBD1 (6 bases). The CDR3 loop spans 18 amino acids. Germline CDR1 reads MGHRA; CDR2 reads YSYEKL. The V and J ends lost 0 bases and 2 bases respectively, with 17 bases between them. The CDR3 protein is CASSQDPGGHRAGNTIYF. The CDR3, as DNA: TGCGCCAGCAGCCAAGATCCCGGGGGCCACAGGGCTGGAAACACCATATATTTT.

At least ten counts were recorded for this clonotype. The J gene is TRBJ2-6, the V gene TRBV7-9; D is perhaps TRBD1 (6 bases). V lost 5 bases to trimming and J lost 6 bases, with 20 bases between them. Germline loops: CDR1 SEHNR, CDR2 FQNEAQ (reference sequence). The CDR3 contains 17 residues. The CDR3 region is CASSPEAGTPEANVLTF. CDR3 coding DNA: TGTGCCAGCAGCCCTGAGGCCGGGACACCGGAGGCCAACGTCCTGACTTTC.

The sample holds many counts of this clonotype. The genes are TRBV5-1 and TRBJ2-2; D gene ambiguous. V lost 0 bases to trimming and J lost 5 bases, with 8 bases between them. Germline CDR1 SGHRS, CDR2 YFSETQ. The CDR3 runs 14 residues. CDR3 nucleotide sequence: TGCGCCAGCAGCTTGGCCAGTTATACCGGGGAGCTGTTTTTT. Amino acids: CASSLASYTGELFF. The full variable domain, completed using reference TRBV5-1 and TRBJ2-2, is KAGVTQTPRYLIKTRGQQVTLSCSPISGHRSVSWYQQTPGQGLQFLFEYFSETQRNKGNFPGRFSGRQFSNSRSEMNVSTLELGDSALYLCASSLASYTGELFFGEGSRLTVL.

On this clonotype: A much bigger clone sits one base away, suggesting this may be a read error. This chain joins TRBV29-1 and TRBJ2-7; maybe TRBD1 (6 bases). CDR1 is SQVTM, CDR2 ANQGSEA, per germline. The CDR3 length is 14 residues. The V gene lost 4 bases and the J gene lost 3 bases, with 16 bases spanning the gap. The CDR3, as DNA: TGCAGCGTTGGTGGGGCGGAACAGGGCTACGAGCAGTACTTC. This sequence encodes CSVGGAEQGYEQYF.

The chain has TRBV11-2 and TRBJ2-3; D possibly corresponds to TRBD1 (6 bases). CDR3 length: 13 amino acids. Trimming pared 2 bases from V and 5 bases from J, leaving 8 bases between. Germline V lookup: CDR1 SGHAT, CDR2 FQNNGV. Written as DNA, the CDR3 is TGTGCCAGCAGCTTACAGGGGAAAGATACGCAGTATTTT. Protein sequence: CASSLQGKDTQYF.